Each of the 14 T cell receptor beta chains below was sequenced from the same sample in a study of beta chain features in type 1 diabetes. Sequenced material consisted of expressed TCRB transcripts (all of the isolated RNA was reverse transcribed). The table came from immunoSEQ multiplex PCR; TCRdb's copy has only in-frame clones and leaves some out. The sample records more than 550,000 clones, over 12% being singletons. Overall study findings and caveats: Within each of all four CD4+ subsets, Type 1 diabetes patients had TCRB CDR3s that were moderately but significantly shorter.

No antigen has been assigned to these receptors. Sequencing used naive CD4+ T cells from blood. The receptors were sampled from a man younger than 35 with type 1 diabetes.

The rearrangement uses TRBV4-1 and TRBJ2-7; the match to TRBD1 covers 7 bases. V shed 4 bases, J shed 4 bases, and the junction held 10 bases outside the gene matches. The germline gives CDR1 MGHRA, CDR2 YSYEKL. CDR3 size: 15 residues. The CDR3 is CASSRETGSFYEQYF. The CDR3 DNA reads TGCGCCAGCAGCCGAGAGACAGGGAGTTTTTACGAGCAGTACTTC.

This chain links TRBV4-1 with TRBJ1-4; D uncertain. V dropped 3 bases and J dropped 3 bases, with 11 bases sitting between them. This CDR3 is built from 15 residues. Germline V gives CDR1 MGHRA, CDR2 YSYEKL. CDR3 DNA: TGCGCCAGCAGCCAGCGCGGGGTCCCTAATGAAAAACTGTTTTTT. The encoded protein is CASSQRGVPNEKLFF.

This clone showed up just a few times. The rearrangement uses TRBV20-1 and TRBJ2-7; 8 bases agree with TRBD1. CDR1 and CDR2 (germline): DFQATT, SNEGSKA (reference sequence). CDR3 length: 11 residues. J was trimmed by 7 bases and V by 5 bases; bases with no gene match: 4. The CDR3 DNA reads TGCAGTGCTCAGGGGGCTGGGGAGCAGTACTTC. This codes for CSAQGAGEQYF.

This clone was picked up a small number of times. J is TRBJ2-7 and V is TRBV18, with no clear D. This CDR3 contains 15 residues. V dropped 0 bases and J dropped 1 base, with 10 bases sitting between them. CDR1 KGHSH and CDR2 LQKENI come from the germline V gene. The CDR3 bases are TGTGCCAGCTCACCACCTTCCCAGCAGTCCTACGAGCAGTACTTC. Protein sequence: CASSPPSQQSYEQYF.

The V gene is TRBV23-1, the J gene TRBJ2-2, with 10 bases fitting TRBD2. TRBV23-1 is known as an ORF, though its function is uncertain. The CDR3 runs to 15 residues. The CDR3 sequence is CDLGVRTSGTGELFF. CDR3 in DNA: TGCGACCTTGGGGTCCGGACTAGCGGCACCGGGGAGCTGTTTTTT.

This clone was seen only a few times. The CDR3 reads CAWSATGQGSFGYTF. The DNA for the CDR3 is TGTGCCTGGAGCGCCACTGGACAGGGCTCATTTGGCTACACCTTC. This chain joins TRBV30 and TRBJ1-2, with 8 bases matching TRBD1. CDR3 length: 15 amino acids. In germline, CDR1 is GTSNPN, CDR2 SVGIG (reference sequence). V lost 3 bases to trimming and J lost 7 bases; unmatched junction nucleotides: 13.

V gene TRBV5-6 combines with J gene TRBJ2-1, with 11 bases identical to TRBD2. V lost 5 bases to trimming and J lost 7 bases; unmatched junction nucleotides: 8. There are 15 residues in the CDR3. Germline V gene sequence: CDR1 SGHDT, CDR2 YYEEEE. The DNA of the CDR3 is TGTGCCAGCAGTTTAGCGGGAGGGCCGGGGAATGAGCAGTTCTTC. Amino acids: CASSLAGGPGNEQFF.

This clone was observed a handful of times. V gene TRBV5-4 combines with J gene TRBJ1-4, with D possibly matching TRBD1 (5 bases). This CDR3 is built from 15 residues. CDR1 and CDR2 from the germline V gene are SGHNT and YYREEE (reference sequence). V lost 4 bases, J lost 2 bases, and 12 bases lay in between. CDR3 nucleotides: TGTGCCAGCAGCCCCGCGGCAGGGACTAATGAAAAACTGTTTTTT. Protein sequence: CASSPAAGTNEKLFF. Drawing the rest from reference TRBV5-4 and TRBJ1-4, the complete variable domain is ETGVTQSPTHLIKTRGQQVTLRCSSQSGHNTVSWYQQALGQGPQFIFQYYREEENGRGNFPPRFSGLQFPNYSSELNVNALELDDSALYLCASSPAAGTNEKLFFGSGTQLSVL.

The V call is TRBV30, the J call TRBJ2-3; the D call may be TRBD1 or TRBD2 (5 bases each). Trimming pared 5 bases from V and 1 base from J, leaving 10 bases between. The CDR3 is 13 amino acids. The germline gives CDR1 GTSNPN, CDR2 SVGIG (reference sequence). The chain's CDR3 is CAWCRGGTDTQYF. In DNA, the CDR3 is TGTGCCTGGTGTAGGGGAGGCACAGATACGCAGTATTTT.

This clone was seen a few times. The chain links TRBV7-2 to TRBJ2-3; D remains unclear. CDR3 length: 14 amino acids. The germline CDR1 and CDR2 sequences are SGHTA and FQGNSA. The ends were cut back, 1 base at V and 1 base at J, with 6 bases in the middle. The CDR3 reads CASSLVQGTDTQYF. The CDR3 coding sequence is TGTGCCAGCAGCTTAGTGCAGGGCACAGATACGCAGTATTTT.

The V call is TRBV28, the J call TRBJ2-5, with a weak D call TRBD2 (6 bases). Trimming took off 8 bases at V and 5 bases at J, with 12 bases between the two ends. The CDR3 totals 12 residues. Germline CDR1 and CDR2: MDHEN and SYDVKM. The CDR3 protein is CASSGAGETQYF. The CDR3 DNA sequence: TGTGCCAGCTCGGGTGCGGGGGAGACCCAGTACTTC.

The chain employs TRBV6-1 and TRBJ1-2, with no clear D. Germline CDR1 is MNHNS and CDR2 is SASEGT. V lost 0 bases and J 8 bases, leaving 13 bases between the germline ends. The CDR3 has 14 residues. This CDR3 reads CASSEAPDLRGYTF. In nucleotides, the CDR3 is TGTGCCAGCAGTGAAGCCCCCGATCTGAGGGGCTACACCTTC.

This clone has only a few counts. The gene calls are TRBV30 and TRBJ2-5; D remains unclear. The V gene's germline CDR1 is GTSNPN and CDR2 SVGIG (reference sequence). V lost 2 bases and J lost 5, with 12 bases in between. The CDR3 loop spans 13 amino acids. The CDR3 DNA follows: TGTGCCTGGAGTCGCGGTATGCAGGAGACCCAGTACTTC. It encodes CAWSRGMQETQYF.

CDR3 DNA: TGCGCCAGCAGCTTGGGAGGGGCCACTGAAGCTTTCTTT. It codes for CASSLGGATEAFF. The V call is TRBV5-1, the J call TRBJ1-1; D is perhaps TRBD1 (5 bases). Germline V gives CDR1 SGHRS, CDR2 YFSETQ. Between the trimmed V and J ends, which lost 0 bases and 4 bases, there was a span of 7 bases. The CDR3 length is 13 residues.